Presented here are 29 T cell receptor beta chains from one specimen sequenced in a study of post-analysis software for immune sequencing data. Study-level results: Five or six TRBV segments were more frequent in patients than controls; TRBV5-6, TRBV5-1 and TRBV20-1 belonged to this group.

Their specific antigens are unknown. Researchers reported that TCR beta cDNA libraries carried unique molecular identifiers. Using its own MiXCR run on the PCR reads, TCRdb lists one record per CDR3 protein. Counted here are some 260,000 distinct CDR3 sequences, less than 40% occurring once; the ten biggest clones make up roughly 4.8%. The sequencing sample was made of blood. The receptor set was obtained from a girl aged 5-17 years with multiple sclerosis.

This clonotype was counted many times. V usage is TRBV29-1 and J usage is TRBJ2-4; D is unresolved. Germline V lookup: CDR1 SQVTM, CDR2 ANQGSEA. The CDR3 sequence is 13 residues long. The ends were cut back, 4 bases at V and 0 bases at J, with 7 bases in the middle. The CDR3 sequence is CSVGLLAKNIQYF. CDR3 in DNA: TGCAGCGTTGGGCTGCTAGCCAAAAACATTCAGTACTTC.

The V call is TRBV10-3, the J call TRBJ2-5; D call uncertain. Looked up from germline, CDR1 is ENHRY and CDR2 is SYGVKD. This CDR3 is 13 amino acids long. V lost 0 bases, J lost 3 bases, and 5 bases lay in between. CDR3 loop: CAISESTEETQYF. CDR3 sequence (DNA): TGTGCCATCAGTGAGTCCACAGAAGAGACCCAGTACTTC.

This clonotype was counted a single time. J is TRBJ1-5 and V is TRBV4-1, with D possibly matching TRBD1 (6 bases). Trimming left V 0 bases short and J 9 bases short, with 15 bases between. The V gene's germline CDR1 is MGHRA and CDR2 YSYEKL. The CDR3 length is 15 residues. The DNA for the CDR3 is TGCGCCAGCAGCCAAGATGGAGGGGGAGAATCGCCCCAGCATTTT. This sequence encodes CASSQDGGGESPQHF.

This clonotype appeared once. A clone one base away is much larger, so this may be a read error. The chain uses TRBV20-1 and TRBJ2-3; maybe TRBD2 (6 bases). This CDR3 has 15 residues. CDR1 and CDR2 from the germline V gene are DFQATT and SNEGSKA (reference sequence). CDR3 region: CSAVWATGVTGTQYF. The CDR3 nucleotides are TGCAGTGCTGTCTGGGCAACGGGAGTTACAGGTACGCAGTATTTT.

The rearrangement joins TRBV29-1 to TRBJ1-4, with D possibly matching TRBD1 (6 bases). The CDR3 has 14 amino acids. Between the trimmed V and J ends, which lost 3 bases and 5 bases, there was a span of 13 bases. Germline CDR1 is SQVTM and CDR2 is ANQGSEA. CDR3 in amino acids: CSVEIPGANEKLFF. In DNA form, the CDR3 reads TGCAGCGTTGAGATCCCGGGGGCGAATGAAAAACTGTTTTTT.

This chain connects TRBV12-3 or TRBV12-4 to TRBJ2-2; unclear D gene. The length of the CDR3 is 13 residues. V gave up 3 bases and J gave up 1 base, with 3 bases separating them. The CDR3 DNA reads TGTGCCAGCAGTTTGCTGAACACCGGGGAGCTGTTTTTT. Amino acid sequence: CASSLLNTGELFF.

This clonotype was picked up many times. V and J are TRBV7-3 and TRBJ1-1; D gene unclear. Trimming cost V 7 bases and J 1 base, with 10 bases left between them. Per germline, CDR1 SGHTA and CDR2 FQGTGA. This CDR3 is 13 amino acids long. This CDR3 reads CASKLISNTEAFF. The CDR3 coding sequence is TGTGCCAGCAAGCTCATCTCGAACACTGAAGCTTTCTTT.

J is TRBJ2-7 and V is TRBV2, with a weak D call TRBD2 (5 bases). The J call is doubtful: the DNA matches TRBJ2-5 better. CDR3 length: 12 residues. From germline, CDR1 is SNHLY and CDR2 FYNNEI. The CDR3 DNA reads as TGTGCCAGCAGTGCTAAGCGGGAGACCCAGTACTTC. Its protein is CASSAKRETQYF.

This chain joins TRBV11-2 and TRBJ2-3; 8 nucleotides align to TRBD2. CDR1 and CDR2 (germline): SGHAT, FQNNGV. V lost 5 bases, J lost 1 base, and 5 bases stayed unmatched. The CDR3 is made up of 15 amino acids. The CDR3 DNA follows: TGTGCCAGCAGCCAGGGGACTAGGGGCACAGATACGCAGTATTTT. Translation: CASSQGTRGTDTQYF.

In this sample, this clonotype turned up a few times. The rearrangement uses TRBV7-2 and TRBJ2-2; tentatively, D is TRBD2 (6 bases). This CDR3 has 14 amino acids. Trimming left V 0 bases short and J 7 bases short, with 9 bases between. From germline, CDR1 is SGHTA and CDR2 FQGNSA. DNA of the CDR3: TGTGCCAGCAGCTTAGCGCGGGGAAGCGGGGAGCTGTTTTTT. Its protein is CASSLARGSGELFF.

The rearrangement uses TRBV7-2 and TRBJ2-1, with D maybe TRBD2 (6 bases). Germline CDR1 SGHTA, CDR2 FQGNSA. CDR3 length: 15 residues. V was cut by 3 bases and J by 7 bases, with 16 bases left in between. In DNA, the CDR3 is TGTGCCAGCAGCTTCTGGGCTAGCGCAGGAAATGAGCAGTTCTTC. The encoded protein is CASSFWASAGNEQFF. Supplemented by reference TRBV7-2 and TRBJ2-1, the full variable domain reads GAGVSQSPSNKVTEKGKDVELRCDPISGHTALYWYRQSLGQGLEFLIYFQGNSAPDKSGLPSDRFSAERTGGSVSTLTIQRTQQEDSAVYLCASSFWASAGNEQFFGPGTRLTVL.

This clonotype was found many times. The V call is TRBV7-9, the J call TRBJ2-6; D not resolved. Germline-derived CDR1 and CDR2 are SEHNR and FQNEAQ (reference sequence). CDR3 length equals 17 residues. Trimming removed 1 base at V and 0 bases at J, with 10 bases between. CDR3 nucleotides: TGTGCCAGCAGCTTAGAGGGTTTCATCTCTGGGGCCAACGTCCTGACTTTC. This sequence encodes CASSLEGFISGANVLTF.

Comment on this clonotype: This may come from a read error, since a much larger clone is one base off. V usage is TRBV29-1 and J usage is TRBJ1-1, with D uncertain. The CDR3 has 14 amino acids. Germline CDR1 reads SQVTM; CDR2 reads ANQGSEA. As DNA, the CDR3 is TGCAGCGTTGAGGCAACTTTTATGAACACTGAAGTTTTCTTT. It is translated as CSVEATFMNTEVFF. The whole variable domain, remainder taken from reference TRBV29-1 and TRBJ1-1, is SAVISQKPSRDICQRGTSLTIQCQVDSQVTMMFWYRQQPGQSLTLIATANQGSEATYESGFVIDKFPISRPNLTFSTLTVSNMSPEDSSIYLCSVEATFMNTEVFFGQGTRLTVV.

In this sample, this clonotype turned up many times. The V and J genes are TRBV15 and TRBJ2-1; a weak D match, TRBD2 (5 bases). The V gene's germline CDR1 is LNHNV and CDR2 YYDKDF (reference sequence). This CDR3 spans 14 amino acids. Trimming stripped 0 bases from V and 7 bases from J, with 10 bases between. CDR3 in DNA: TGTGCCACCAGCAGAGACGGAGAGGGTAATGAGCAGTTCTTC. Translation: CATSRDGEGNEQFF.

Many counts were recorded for this clonotype. J is TRBJ2-3 and V is TRBV15; 12 nucleotides match TRBD2. The CDR3 contains 21 residues. V lost 0 bases to trimming and J lost 0 bases; unmatched junction nucleotides: 13. Germline V gives CDR1 LNHNV, CDR2 YYDKDF (reference sequence). In DNA, the CDR3 is TGTGCCACCAGCAGAGATCTAGGACTAGCGGGACCAATGACTAGCACAGATACGCAGTATTTT. Translating it yields CATSRDLGLAGPMTSTDTQYF. The complete variable domain, with remaining parts taken from reference TRBV15 and TRBJ2-3, reads DAMVIQNPRYQVTQFGKPVTLSCSQTLNHNVMYWYQQKSSQAPKLLFHYYDKDFNNEADTPDNFQSRRPNTSFCFLDIRSPGLGDTAMYLCATSRDLGLAGPMTSTDTQYFGPGTRLTVL.

This clonotype was detected a few times. This chain connects TRBV19 to TRBJ1-1; D may be TRBD1 (5 bases). Deletions cut 2 bases from V and 11 bases from J, with 9 bases between. The CDR3 has 11 residues. Germline V lookup: CDR1 LNHDA, CDR2 SQIVND (reference sequence). This chain's CDR3 is CASSITREAFF. CDR3 DNA sequence: TGTGCCAGTAGTATAACCAGGGAGGCTTTCTTT. The variable domain in full, with the rest retrieved from reference TRBV19 and TRBJ1-1, is DGGITQSPKYLFRKEGQNVTLSCEQNLNHDAMYWYRQDPGQGLRLIYYSQIVNDFQKGDIAEGYSVSREKKESFPLTVTSAQKNPTAFYLCASSITREAFFGQGTRLTVV.

The sample holds a few counts of this clonotype. The gene calls are TRBV20-1 and TRBJ2-3; D uncertain. V lost 3 bases, J lost 10 bases, and 14 bases lay in between. CDR1 is DFQATT, CDR2 SNEGSKA, per germline (reference sequence). CDR3 length: 12 amino acids. CDR3 DNA: TGCAGTGCTAGTGGCACCCATGGTGCGCAGTATTTT. As protein: CSASGTHGAQYF.

CDR3 sequence: CASSRGPLLPTDTQYF. Written as DNA, the CDR3 is TGCGCCAGCAGCCGAGGACCGCTCCTGCCCACAGATACGCAGTATTTT. The J gene is TRBJ2-3, the V gene TRBV4-1; D gene uncertain. Germline lookup yields CDR1 MGHRA and CDR2 YSYEKL. V lost 4 bases to trimming and J lost 2 bases, with 16 bases between them. The CDR3 covers 16 residues.

This clonotype was seen a few times. A much larger clone lies a single base off, so this may be a read error. V gene TRBV5-4 combines with J gene TRBJ2-5; D assignment may be TRBD1 or TRBD2 (5 bases each). The germline gives CDR1 SGHNT, CDR2 YYREEE (reference sequence). The CDR3 covers 15 residues. With 5 bases removed from V and 11 bases from J, the gap between germline ends came to 25 bases. In DNA form, the CDR3 reads TGTGCCAGCAGGACAACTATGACAGACTACAATGAGCAGTACTTC. Encoded protein: CASRTTMTDYNEQYF.

This clonotype turned up a few times. This chain joins TRBV4-1 and TRBJ2-3; perhaps TRBD2 as D (5 bases). V lost 8 bases, J lost 4 bases, and 13 bases lay in between. Per germline, CDR1 MGHRA and CDR2 YSYEKL. The CDR3 runs 13 residues. In nucleotides, the CDR3 is TGCGCCAGCCGGGGAGTACGTGCAGATACGCAGTATTTT. As protein: CASRGVRADTQYF.

V usage is TRBV15 and J usage is TRBJ2-5; D not resolved. The DNA end is more similar to TRBJ2-7, so the J call may be wrong. Germline values: CDR1 LNHNV, CDR2 YYDKDF (reference sequence). This CDR3 comprises 13 residues. CDR3 region: CATSRHPSGEQYF. For the CDR3, the DNA is TGTGCCACCAGCAGACACCCCAGTGGCGAGCAGTACTTC.

V usage is TRBV28 and J usage is TRBJ2-7; 9 positions agree with TRBD2. Germline V gives CDR1 MDHEN, CDR2 SYDVKM. V lost 4 bases to trimming and J lost 4 bases; unmatched junction nucleotides: 5. This CDR3 is 14 amino acids long. In DNA, the CDR3 is TGTGCCAGCAGTTCCCCTCTAGCGGGGTACGAGCAGTACTTC. Protein product: CASSSPLAGYEQYF. The complete variable domain, with remaining parts taken from reference TRBV28 and TRBJ2-7, reads DVKVTQSSRYLVKRTGEKVFLECVQDMDHENMFWYRQDPGLGLRLIYFSYDVKMKEKGDIPEGYSVSREKKERFSLILESASTNQTSMYLCASSSPLAGYEQYFGPGTRLTVT.

This clonotype occurred a few times. This may be a read error: a much more frequent sequence differs by one nucleotide. The chain joins TRBV7-2 to TRBJ2-4; 12 bases agree with TRBD2. CDR1 and CDR2 (germline): SGHTA, FQGNSA. This CDR3 contains 18 residues. The CDR3 sequence: CAGSLTSGSSIAKNIQYF. The CDR3 region has the DNA TGTGCCGGCAGCTTGACTAGCGGGAGCAGTATAGCCAAAAACATTCAGTACTTC. The entire variable domain, with the rest obtained from reference TRBV7-2 and TRBJ2-4, is as follows: GAGVSQSPSNKVTEKGKDVELRCDPISGHTALYWYRQSLGQGLEFLIYFQGNSAPDKSGLPSDRFSAERTGGSVSTLTIQRTQQEDSAVYLCAGSLTSGSSIAKNIQYFGAGTRLSVL.

Points on this clonotype: A read error is possible here, since a much larger clone lies one base away. The chain recombines TRBV6-6 with TRBJ2-5; perhaps TRBD1 as D (5 bases). Trimming shortened V by 5 bases and J by 11 bases, and 24 bases separated the two germline ends. Germline-derived CDR1 and CDR2 are MNHNY and SVGAGI (reference sequence). The CDR3 sequence is 15 residues long. The DNA of the CDR3 is TGTGCCAGCAGTAGATACAGGCGAAACGCGGATGAGCAGTACTTC. This codes for CASSRYRRNADEQYF.

This clonotype was observed at least ten times. Here the CDR3 DNA reads TGTGCCAGCAGCTTAGCCCCCAATGAGCAGTTCTTC. Amino acids: CASSLAPNEQFF. The chain joins TRBV7-8 to TRBJ2-1; D gene uncertain. This CDR3 region has 12 residues. Trimming took 0 bases from V and 6 from J, leaving 3 bases between them. In germline, CDR1 is SGHVS, CDR2 FQNEAQ.

CDR3 nucleotides: TGTGCCACCAGTCCGTTGGGGGATTCTAACTATGGCTACACCTTC. It translates to CATSPLGDSNYGYTF. This chain connects TRBV15 to TRBJ1-2; TRBD1 is a possible D gene (5 bases). Germline CDR1 is LNHNV and CDR2 is YYDKDF (reference sequence). V shed 6 bases and J shed 0 bases, with 14 bases lying between them. The CDR3 runs to 15 residues.

This clonotype has at least ten counts. This rearrangement joins TRBV2 to TRBJ1-2; D possibly corresponds to TRBD1 (6 bases). V was shortened by 6 bases and J by 3 bases, with 23 bases between the two germline ends. The CDR3 has 17 amino acids. The germline V gene encodes CDR1 SNHLY and CDR2 FYNNEI. CDR3 coding DNA: TGTGCCAGCAGGGATCCTGGACTGGGGGCGCGAGACTATGGCTACACCTTC. This encodes CASRDPGLGARDYGYTF.

This clonotype was counted ten times or more. The chain uses TRBV5-1 and TRBJ2-5, with a tentative D call TRBD1 (6 bases). The ends were cut back, 4 bases at V and 2 bases at J, with 12 bases in the middle. CDR1 and CDR2 (germline): SGHRS, YFSETQ. There are 14 residues in the CDR3. CDR3 amino acids: CASSDRTVQETQYF. The CDR3, as DNA: TGCGCCAGCAGCGACAGGACAGTGCAAGAGACCCAGTACTTC.

The chain's CDR3 is CASSLGNGAGRDEQYF. DNA for the CDR3: TGCGCCAGCAGCTTGGGTAATGGAGCAGGGCGGGACGAGCAGTACTTC. V is TRBV5-1 and J is TRBJ2-7; D may correspond to TRBD1 or TRBD2 (5 bases each). Germline V gives CDR1 SGHRS, CDR2 YFSETQ. Between the trimmed V and J ends, which lost 0 bases and 5 bases, there was a span of 18 bases. This CDR3 has 16 amino acids.